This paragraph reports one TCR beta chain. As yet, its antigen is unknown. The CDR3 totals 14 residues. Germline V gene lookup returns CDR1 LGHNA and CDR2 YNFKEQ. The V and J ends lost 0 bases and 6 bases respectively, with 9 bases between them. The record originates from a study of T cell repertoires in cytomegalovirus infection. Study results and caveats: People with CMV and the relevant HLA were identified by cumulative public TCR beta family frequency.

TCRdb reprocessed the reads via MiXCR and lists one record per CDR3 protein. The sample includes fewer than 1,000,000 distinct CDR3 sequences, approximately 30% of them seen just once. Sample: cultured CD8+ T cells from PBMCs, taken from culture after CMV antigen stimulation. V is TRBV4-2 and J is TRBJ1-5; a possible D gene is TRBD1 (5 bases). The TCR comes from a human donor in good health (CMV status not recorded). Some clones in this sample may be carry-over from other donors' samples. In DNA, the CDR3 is TGTGCCAGCAGCCAAGATCAGGGTACTCAGCCCCAGCATTTT. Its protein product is CASSQDQGTQPQHF.